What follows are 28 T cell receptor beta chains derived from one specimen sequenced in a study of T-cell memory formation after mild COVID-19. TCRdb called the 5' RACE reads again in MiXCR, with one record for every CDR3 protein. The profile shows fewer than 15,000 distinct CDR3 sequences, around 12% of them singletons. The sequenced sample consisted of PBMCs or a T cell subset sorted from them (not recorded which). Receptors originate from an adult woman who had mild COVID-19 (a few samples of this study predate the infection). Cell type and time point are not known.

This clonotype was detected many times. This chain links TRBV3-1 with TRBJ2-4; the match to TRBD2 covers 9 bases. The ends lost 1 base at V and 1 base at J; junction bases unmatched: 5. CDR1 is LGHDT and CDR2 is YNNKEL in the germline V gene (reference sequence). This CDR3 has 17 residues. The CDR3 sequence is CASSQGWRGGAKNIQYF. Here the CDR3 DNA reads TGTGCCAGCAGCCAAGGGTGGCGGGGGGGCGCCAAAAACATTCAGTACTTC. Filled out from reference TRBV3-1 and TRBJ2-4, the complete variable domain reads DTAVSQTPKYLVTQMGNDKSIKCEQNLGHDTMYWYKQDSKKFLKIMFSYNNKELIINETVPNRFSPKSPDKAHLNLHINSLELGDSAVYFCASSQGWRGGAKNIQYFGAGTRLSVL.

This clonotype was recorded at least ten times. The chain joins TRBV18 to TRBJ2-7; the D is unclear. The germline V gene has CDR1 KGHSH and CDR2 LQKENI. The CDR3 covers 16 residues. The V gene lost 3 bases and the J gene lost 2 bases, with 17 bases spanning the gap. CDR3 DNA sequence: TGTGCCAGCTCACCTGGGCTGTTTTCACCTACCTACGAGCAGTACTTC. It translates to CASSPGLFSPTYEQYF.

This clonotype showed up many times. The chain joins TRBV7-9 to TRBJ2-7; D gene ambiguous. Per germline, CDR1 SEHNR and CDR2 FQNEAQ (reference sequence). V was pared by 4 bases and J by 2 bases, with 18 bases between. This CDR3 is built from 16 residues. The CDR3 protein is CASSSSPAEQTYEQYF. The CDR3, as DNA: TGTGCCAGCAGCTCAAGCCCGGCAGAACAGACCTACGAGCAGTACTTC.

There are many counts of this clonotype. The CDR3 region is CATSRGGQYSNQPQHF. The CDR3 DNA reads TGTGCCACCAGCAGAGGTGGGCAGTATAGCAATCAGCCCCAGCATTTT. This chain links TRBV15 with TRBJ1-5; D is uncertain. Germline V lookup: CDR1 LNHNV, CDR2 YYDKDF (reference sequence). The V gene lost 1 base and the J gene lost 0 bases, with 10 bases spanning the gap. The CDR3 has 16 amino acids.

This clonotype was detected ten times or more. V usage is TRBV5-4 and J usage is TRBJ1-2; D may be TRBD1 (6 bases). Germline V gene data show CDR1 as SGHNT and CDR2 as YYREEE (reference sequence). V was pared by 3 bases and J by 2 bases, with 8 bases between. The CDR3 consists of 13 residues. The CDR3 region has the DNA TGTGCCAGCAGCTCTACAGGGAACTATGGCTACACCTTC. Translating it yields CASSSTGNYGYTF. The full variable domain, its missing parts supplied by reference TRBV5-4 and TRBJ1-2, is ETGVTQSPTHLIKTRGQQVTLRCSSQSGHNTVSWYQQALGQGPQFIFQYYREEENGRGNFPPRFSGLQFPNYSSELNVNALELDDSALYLCASSSTGNYGYTFGSGTRLTVV.

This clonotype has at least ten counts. The CDR3 sequence: CASSWGNRDPTDTQYF. CDR3 nucleotides: TGTGCCAGCAGCTGGGGAAACAGGGATCCTACAGATACGCAGTATTTT. V gene TRBV5-5 combines with J gene TRBJ2-3, with D possibly matching TRBD1 (6 bases). V was pared by 3 bases and J by 3 bases, with 17 bases between. CDR1 and CDR2 from the germline V gene are SGHKS and YYEKEE (reference sequence). The length of the CDR3 is 16 residues. Looking up the rest from reference TRBV5-5 and TRBJ2-3 gives the full variable domain: DAGVTQSPTHLIKTRGQQVTLRCSPISGHKSVSWYQQVLGQGPQFIFQYYEKEERGRGNFPDRFSARQFPNYSSELNVNALLLGDSALYLCASSWGNRDPTDTQYFGPGTRLTVL.

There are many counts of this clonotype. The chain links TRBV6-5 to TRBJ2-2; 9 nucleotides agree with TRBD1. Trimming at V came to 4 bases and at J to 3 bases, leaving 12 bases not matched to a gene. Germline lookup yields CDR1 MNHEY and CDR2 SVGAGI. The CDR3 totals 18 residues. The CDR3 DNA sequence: TGTGCCAGCAGTTCGCCGGGCCAGACAGGGGGAGACACCGGGGAGCTGTTTTTT. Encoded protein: CASSSPGQTGGDTGELFF.

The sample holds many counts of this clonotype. This CDR3 is CASSLEGVWEKLFF. The CDR3 bases are TGTGCCAGCAGCTTAGAGGGGGTATGGGAAAAACTGTTTTTT. The chain is built from TRBV7-9 and TRBJ1-4, with D perhaps TRBD1 (6 bases). Trimming took 1 base from V and 8 from J, leaving 11 bases between them. The length of the CDR3 is 14 residues. Germline CDR1 reads SEHNR; CDR2 reads FQNEAQ (reference sequence).

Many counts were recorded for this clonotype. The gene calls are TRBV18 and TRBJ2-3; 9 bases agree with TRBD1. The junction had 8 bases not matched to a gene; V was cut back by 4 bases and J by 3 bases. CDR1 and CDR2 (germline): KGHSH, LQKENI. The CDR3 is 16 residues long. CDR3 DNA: TGTGCCAGCTCACGAAAACAGGGGGCGCTGACAGATACGCAGTATTTT. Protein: CASSRKQGALTDTQYF. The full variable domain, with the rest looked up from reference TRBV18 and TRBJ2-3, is NAGVMQNPRHLVRRRGQEARLRCSPMKGHSHVYWYRQLPEEGLKFMVYLQKENIIDESGMPKERFSAEFPKEGPSILRIQQVVRGDSAAYFCASSRKQGALTDTQYFGPGTRLTVL.

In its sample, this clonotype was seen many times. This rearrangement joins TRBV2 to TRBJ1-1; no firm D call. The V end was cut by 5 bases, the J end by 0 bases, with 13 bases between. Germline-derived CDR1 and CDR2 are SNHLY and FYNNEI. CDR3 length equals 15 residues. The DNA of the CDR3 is TGTGCCAGCAGTTCTGGTGTCGGGATGAACACTGAAGCTTTCTTT. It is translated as CASSSGVGMNTEAFF. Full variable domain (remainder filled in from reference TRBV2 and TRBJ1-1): EPEVTQTPSHQVTQMGQEVILRCVPISNHLYFYWYRQILGQKVEFLVSFYNNEISEKSEIFDDQFSVERPDGSNFTLKIRSTKLEDSAMYFCASSSGVGMNTEAFFGQGTRLTVV.

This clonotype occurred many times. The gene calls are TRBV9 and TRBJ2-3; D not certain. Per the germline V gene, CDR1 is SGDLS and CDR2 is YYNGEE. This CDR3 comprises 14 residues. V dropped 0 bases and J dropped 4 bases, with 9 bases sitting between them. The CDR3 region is CASSVVGSPDTQYF. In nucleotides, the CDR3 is TGTGCCAGCAGCGTAGTAGGGTCCCCAGATACGCAGTATTTT.

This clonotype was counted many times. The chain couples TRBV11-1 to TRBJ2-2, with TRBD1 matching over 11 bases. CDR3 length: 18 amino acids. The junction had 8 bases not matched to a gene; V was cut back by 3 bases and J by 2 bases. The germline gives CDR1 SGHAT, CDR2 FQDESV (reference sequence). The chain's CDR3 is CASSFAGWTGGNTGELFF. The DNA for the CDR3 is TGTGCCAGCAGCTTTGCAGGATGGACAGGGGGCAACACCGGGGAGCTGTTTTTT.

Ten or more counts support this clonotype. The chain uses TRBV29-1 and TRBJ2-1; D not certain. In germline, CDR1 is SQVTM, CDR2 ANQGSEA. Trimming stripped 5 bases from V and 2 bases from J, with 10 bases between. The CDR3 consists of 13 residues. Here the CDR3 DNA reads TGCAGCGTTCCCCTCGAGACCTACAATGAGCAGTTCTTC. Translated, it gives CSVPLETYNEQFF.

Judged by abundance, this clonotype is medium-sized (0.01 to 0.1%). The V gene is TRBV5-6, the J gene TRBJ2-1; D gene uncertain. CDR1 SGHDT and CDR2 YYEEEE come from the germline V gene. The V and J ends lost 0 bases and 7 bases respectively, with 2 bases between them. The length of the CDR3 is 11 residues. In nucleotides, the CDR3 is TGTGCCAGCAGCTTGGGTAATGAGCAGTTCTTC. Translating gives CASSLGNEQFF.

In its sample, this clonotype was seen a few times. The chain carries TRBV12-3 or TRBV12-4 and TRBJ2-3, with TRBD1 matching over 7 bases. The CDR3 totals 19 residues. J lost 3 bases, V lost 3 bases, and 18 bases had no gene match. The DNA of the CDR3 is TGTGCCAGCAGTTTTTTCCAGACCTTGAACGACAGGGTGACAGATACGCAGTATTTT. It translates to CASSFFQTLNDRVTDTQYF.

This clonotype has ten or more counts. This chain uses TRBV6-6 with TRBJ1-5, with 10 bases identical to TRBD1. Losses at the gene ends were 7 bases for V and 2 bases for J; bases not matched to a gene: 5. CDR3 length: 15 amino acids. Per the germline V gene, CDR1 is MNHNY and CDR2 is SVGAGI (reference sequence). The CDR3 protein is CASTSGTGGNQPQHF. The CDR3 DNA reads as TGTGCCAGCACCTCCGGGACAGGGGGCAATCAGCCCCAGCATTTT.

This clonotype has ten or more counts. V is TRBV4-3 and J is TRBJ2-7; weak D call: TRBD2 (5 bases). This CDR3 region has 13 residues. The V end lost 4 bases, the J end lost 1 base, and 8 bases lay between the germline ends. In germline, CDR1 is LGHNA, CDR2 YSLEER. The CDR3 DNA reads TGCGCCAGCAGCCTGGGAGAATCCTACGAGCAGTACTTC. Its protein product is CASSLGESYEQYF.

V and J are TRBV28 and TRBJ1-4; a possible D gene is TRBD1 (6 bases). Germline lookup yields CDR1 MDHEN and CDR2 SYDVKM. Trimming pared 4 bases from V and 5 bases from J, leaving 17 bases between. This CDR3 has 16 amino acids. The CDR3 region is CASSSPGMGANEKLFF. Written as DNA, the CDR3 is TGTGCCAGCAGTTCTCCGGGGATGGGGGCGAATGAAAAACTGTTTTTT.

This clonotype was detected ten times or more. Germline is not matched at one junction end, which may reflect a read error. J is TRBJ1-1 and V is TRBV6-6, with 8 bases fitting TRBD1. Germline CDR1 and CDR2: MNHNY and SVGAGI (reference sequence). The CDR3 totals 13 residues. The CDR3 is CASSGTGYTEALF. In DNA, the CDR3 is TGTGCCAGCAGCGGGACAGGCTACACTGAAGCTCTCTTT.

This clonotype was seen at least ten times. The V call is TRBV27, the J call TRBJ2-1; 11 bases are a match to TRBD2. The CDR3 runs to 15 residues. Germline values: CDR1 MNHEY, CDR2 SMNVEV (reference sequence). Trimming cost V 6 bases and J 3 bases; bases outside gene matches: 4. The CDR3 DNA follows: TGTGCCAGCAGGAAGCTAGCGGGGGGCTACAATGAGCAGTTCTTC. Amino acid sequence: CASRKLAGGYNEQFF.

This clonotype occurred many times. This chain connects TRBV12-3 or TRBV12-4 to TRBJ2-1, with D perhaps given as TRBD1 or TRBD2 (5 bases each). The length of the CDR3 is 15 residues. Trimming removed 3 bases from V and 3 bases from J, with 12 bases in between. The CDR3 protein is CASSLGVASYNEQFF. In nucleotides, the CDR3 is TGTGCCAGCAGTTTGGGGGTGGCCAGCTACAATGAGCAGTTCTTC.

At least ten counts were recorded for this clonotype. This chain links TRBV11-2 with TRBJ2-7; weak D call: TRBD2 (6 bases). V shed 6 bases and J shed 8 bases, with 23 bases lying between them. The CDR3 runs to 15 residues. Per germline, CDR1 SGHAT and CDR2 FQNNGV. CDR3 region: CASRQLIWGVYKQYF. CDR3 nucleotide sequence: TGTGCCAGCAGACAGCTGATTTGGGGGGTATACAAGCAGTACTTC.

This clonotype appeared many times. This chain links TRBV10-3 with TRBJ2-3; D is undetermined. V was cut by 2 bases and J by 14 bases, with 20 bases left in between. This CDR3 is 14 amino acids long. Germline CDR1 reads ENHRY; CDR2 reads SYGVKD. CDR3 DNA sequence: TGTGCCATCAGTGAGGACGGCGCGCCAGGTCTCCGGTATTTT. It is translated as CAISEDGAPGLRYF.

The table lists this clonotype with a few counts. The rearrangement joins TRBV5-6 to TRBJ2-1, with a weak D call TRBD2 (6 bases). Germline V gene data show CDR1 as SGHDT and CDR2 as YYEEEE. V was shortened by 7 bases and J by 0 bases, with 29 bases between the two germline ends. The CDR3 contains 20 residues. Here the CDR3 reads CASSWETSITLRSSYNEQFF. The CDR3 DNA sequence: TGTGCCAGCTCTTGGGAGACTAGTATAACCCTAAGGAGCTCCTACAATGAGCAGTTCTTC.

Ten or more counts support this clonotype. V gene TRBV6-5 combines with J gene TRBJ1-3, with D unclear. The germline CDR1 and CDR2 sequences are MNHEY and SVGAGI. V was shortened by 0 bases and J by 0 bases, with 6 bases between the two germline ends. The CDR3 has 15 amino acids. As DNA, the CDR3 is TGTGCCAGCAGTTACTCGACGCACTCTGGAAACACCATATATTTT. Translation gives CASSYSTHSGNTIYF.

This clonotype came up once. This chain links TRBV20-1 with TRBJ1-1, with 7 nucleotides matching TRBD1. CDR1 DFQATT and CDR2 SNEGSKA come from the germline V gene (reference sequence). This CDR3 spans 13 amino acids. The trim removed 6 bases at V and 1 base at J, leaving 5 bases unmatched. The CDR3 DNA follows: TGCAGTGCCTCCGGGACAGCGAACACTGAAGCTTTCTTT. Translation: CSASGTANTEAFF.

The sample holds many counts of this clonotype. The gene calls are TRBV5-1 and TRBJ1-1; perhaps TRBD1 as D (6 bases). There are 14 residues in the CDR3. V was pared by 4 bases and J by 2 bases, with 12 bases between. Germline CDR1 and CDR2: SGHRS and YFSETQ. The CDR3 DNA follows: TGCGCCAGCAGCCTCGGGACATCTAACACTGAAGCTTTCTTT. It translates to CASSLGTSNTEAFF.

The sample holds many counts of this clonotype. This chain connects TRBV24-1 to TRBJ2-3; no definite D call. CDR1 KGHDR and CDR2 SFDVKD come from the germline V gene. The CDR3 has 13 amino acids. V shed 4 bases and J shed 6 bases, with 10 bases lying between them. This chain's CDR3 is CATSEARWDTQYF. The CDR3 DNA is TGTGCCACCAGTGAGGCGAGGTGGGATACGCAGTATTTT.